Here is one T cell receptor beta chain with its context. The antigen remains unidentified. Sequencing used immunoSEQ multiplex PCR; TCRdb keeps in-frame clones, though not all of them. This table holds over 25,000 clones, around 92% found once. The sample originates from a study of T cells in localized non-small cell lung cancer. Overall study results and limits: In uninvolved adjacent lung, T cell clonality reached its highest value, exceeding tumor.

V lost 5 bases and J 0 bases, leaving 11 bases between the germline ends. In germline, CDR1 is LNHDA, CDR2 SQIVND (reference sequence). The CDR3 runs 15 residues. The chain carries TRBV19 and TRBJ1-3; D unclear. The material sequenced was peripheral blood, taken before any cancer treatment. The receptor comes from a female donor over 55 with stage I lung adenocarcinoma. CDR3 sequence: CASSVGADSGNTIYF. The CDR3 DNA reads TGTGCCAGTAGTGTCGGAGCGGACTCTGGAAACACCATATATTTT.